This TCR beta chain was captured by sequencing in a study of neurological immune-mediated disorders. Overall study context: Of the roughly 35 patients who had multiple sclerosis, some 30 had the relapsing-remitting form and 3 had the secondary progressive form.

TCRdb recomputed calls from the 5' RACE reads with MiXCR, one row per CDR3 protein. The sample carries more than 40,000 distinct CDR3 sequences, 3% recorded once. This clonotype was seen at least ten times. Its antigen remains unidentified. The CDR3 is 16 amino acids. The germline V gene encodes CDR1 SGDLS and CDR2 YYNGEE. Trimming at V came to 3 bases and at J to 8 bases, leaving 14 bases not matched to a gene. Study observations and caveats: On phylogenetic grouping, the repertoires of 18 of 34 multiple sclerosis patients fell within one related-CDR3 cluster, constituting a possible signature.

The clonotype comes from a woman between 45 and 60 years old with multiple sclerosis. The V and J genes are TRBV9 and TRBJ2-1; 7 bases are shared with TRBD2. Sequencing was carried out using PBMCs. DNA of the CDR3: TGTGCCAGCAGCGCAAGCGCGGCGGGGGTCTTGGATGAGCAGTTCTTC. Its protein product is CASSASAAGVLDEQFF.